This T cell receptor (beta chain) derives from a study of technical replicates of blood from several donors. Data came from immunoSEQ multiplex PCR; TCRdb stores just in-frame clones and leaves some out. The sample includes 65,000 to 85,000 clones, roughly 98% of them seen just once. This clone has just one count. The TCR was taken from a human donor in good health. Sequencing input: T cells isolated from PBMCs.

Here the CDR3 reads CASSLVFRGKTYNEQFF. For the CDR3, the DNA is TGTGCCAGCAGCTTGGTATTTCGAGGGAAGACCTACAATGAGCAGTTCTTC. The chain recombines TRBV7-6 with TRBJ2-1; D perhaps matches TRBD2 (5 bases). This CDR3 contains 17 residues. V gave up 3 bases and J gave up 2 bases, with 17 bases separating them. The germline CDR1 and CDR2 sequences are SGHVS and FNYEAQ. Variable domain in full (rest from reference TRBV7-6 and TRBJ2-1): GAGVSQSPRYKVTKRGQDVALRCDPISGHVSLYWYRQALGQGPEFLTYFNYEAQQDKSGLPNDRFSAERPEGSISTLTIQRTEQRDSAMYRCASSLVFRGKTYNEQFFGPGTRLTVL.